Listed below are T cell receptor beta chains from one sample, sequenced in a study of technical replicates of blood from a handful of donors. Profiling relied on immunoSEQ multiplex PCR, and the TCRdb table lists in-frame clones only, not all of them. The sample consists of 65,000 to 90,000 clones, more than 85% of them appearing once. The sample taken for sequencing was T cells isolated from PBMCs. Receptor source: a human donor in good health. The CDR3 runs from the conserved cysteine through the conserved F or W. A D gene is named only where the DNA matches it firmly.

TRBJ1-4,TRBV27,.,CASSVSMLPSDTNEKLFF,TGTGCCAGCAGTGTTTCAATGTTGCCCAGCGATACTAATGAAAAACTGTTTTTT
TRBJ2-3,TRBV10-1,.,CASSVRRDGADTQYF,TGCGCCAGCAGTGTTAGGCGGGATGGCGCAGATACGCAGTATTTT
TRBJ2-6,TRBV5-1,TRBD1,CASSSGQGVGGANVLTF,TGCGCCAGCAGCTCGGGACAGGGGGTCGGTGGGGCCAACGTCCTGACTTTC
TRBJ2-1,TRBV7-7,TRBD2,CASSTSGSTPYNEQFF,TGTGCCAGCAGCACTAGCGGGAGCACCCCTTACAATGAGCAGTTCTTC
TRBJ1-4,TRBV5-1,.,CASSRGANEKLFF,TGCGCCAGCTCACGGGGGGCTAATGAAAAACTGTTTTTT
TRBJ2-7,TRBV4-1,TRBD2,CASRNVGTSGLEQYF,TGCGCCAGCAGGAACGTGGGGACTAGCGGCCTTGAGCAGTACTTC
TRBJ2-7,TRBV7-9,.,CASSKTGGFFYEQYF,TGTGCCAGCAGCAAAACAGGAGGGTTTTTCTACGAGCAGTACTTC
TRBJ2-6,TRBV7-8,.,CASSLVFVGGSGANVLTF,TGTGCCAGCAGCTTAGTGTTCGTTGGAGGGTCCGGGGCCAACGTCCTGACTTTC
TRBJ2-7,TRBV11-3,TRBD2,CASSSLANNYEQYF,TGTGCCAGCAGCTCACTAGCGAACAACTACGAGCAGTACTTC
TRBJ2-7,TRBV6-6,.,CASRLDNSYEQYF,TGTGCCAGCCGTTTGGACAACTCCTACGAGCAGTACTTC
TRBJ1-5,TRBV27,TRBD1,CASSDRDSNQPQHF,TGTGCCAGCAGCGACAGGGACTCCAATCAGCCCCAGCATTTT
TRBJ2-1,TRBV29-1,TRBD1,CSVEPTGVNRMEQFF,TGCAGCGTTGAGCCGACAGGGGTGAATCGAATGGAGCAGTTCTTC